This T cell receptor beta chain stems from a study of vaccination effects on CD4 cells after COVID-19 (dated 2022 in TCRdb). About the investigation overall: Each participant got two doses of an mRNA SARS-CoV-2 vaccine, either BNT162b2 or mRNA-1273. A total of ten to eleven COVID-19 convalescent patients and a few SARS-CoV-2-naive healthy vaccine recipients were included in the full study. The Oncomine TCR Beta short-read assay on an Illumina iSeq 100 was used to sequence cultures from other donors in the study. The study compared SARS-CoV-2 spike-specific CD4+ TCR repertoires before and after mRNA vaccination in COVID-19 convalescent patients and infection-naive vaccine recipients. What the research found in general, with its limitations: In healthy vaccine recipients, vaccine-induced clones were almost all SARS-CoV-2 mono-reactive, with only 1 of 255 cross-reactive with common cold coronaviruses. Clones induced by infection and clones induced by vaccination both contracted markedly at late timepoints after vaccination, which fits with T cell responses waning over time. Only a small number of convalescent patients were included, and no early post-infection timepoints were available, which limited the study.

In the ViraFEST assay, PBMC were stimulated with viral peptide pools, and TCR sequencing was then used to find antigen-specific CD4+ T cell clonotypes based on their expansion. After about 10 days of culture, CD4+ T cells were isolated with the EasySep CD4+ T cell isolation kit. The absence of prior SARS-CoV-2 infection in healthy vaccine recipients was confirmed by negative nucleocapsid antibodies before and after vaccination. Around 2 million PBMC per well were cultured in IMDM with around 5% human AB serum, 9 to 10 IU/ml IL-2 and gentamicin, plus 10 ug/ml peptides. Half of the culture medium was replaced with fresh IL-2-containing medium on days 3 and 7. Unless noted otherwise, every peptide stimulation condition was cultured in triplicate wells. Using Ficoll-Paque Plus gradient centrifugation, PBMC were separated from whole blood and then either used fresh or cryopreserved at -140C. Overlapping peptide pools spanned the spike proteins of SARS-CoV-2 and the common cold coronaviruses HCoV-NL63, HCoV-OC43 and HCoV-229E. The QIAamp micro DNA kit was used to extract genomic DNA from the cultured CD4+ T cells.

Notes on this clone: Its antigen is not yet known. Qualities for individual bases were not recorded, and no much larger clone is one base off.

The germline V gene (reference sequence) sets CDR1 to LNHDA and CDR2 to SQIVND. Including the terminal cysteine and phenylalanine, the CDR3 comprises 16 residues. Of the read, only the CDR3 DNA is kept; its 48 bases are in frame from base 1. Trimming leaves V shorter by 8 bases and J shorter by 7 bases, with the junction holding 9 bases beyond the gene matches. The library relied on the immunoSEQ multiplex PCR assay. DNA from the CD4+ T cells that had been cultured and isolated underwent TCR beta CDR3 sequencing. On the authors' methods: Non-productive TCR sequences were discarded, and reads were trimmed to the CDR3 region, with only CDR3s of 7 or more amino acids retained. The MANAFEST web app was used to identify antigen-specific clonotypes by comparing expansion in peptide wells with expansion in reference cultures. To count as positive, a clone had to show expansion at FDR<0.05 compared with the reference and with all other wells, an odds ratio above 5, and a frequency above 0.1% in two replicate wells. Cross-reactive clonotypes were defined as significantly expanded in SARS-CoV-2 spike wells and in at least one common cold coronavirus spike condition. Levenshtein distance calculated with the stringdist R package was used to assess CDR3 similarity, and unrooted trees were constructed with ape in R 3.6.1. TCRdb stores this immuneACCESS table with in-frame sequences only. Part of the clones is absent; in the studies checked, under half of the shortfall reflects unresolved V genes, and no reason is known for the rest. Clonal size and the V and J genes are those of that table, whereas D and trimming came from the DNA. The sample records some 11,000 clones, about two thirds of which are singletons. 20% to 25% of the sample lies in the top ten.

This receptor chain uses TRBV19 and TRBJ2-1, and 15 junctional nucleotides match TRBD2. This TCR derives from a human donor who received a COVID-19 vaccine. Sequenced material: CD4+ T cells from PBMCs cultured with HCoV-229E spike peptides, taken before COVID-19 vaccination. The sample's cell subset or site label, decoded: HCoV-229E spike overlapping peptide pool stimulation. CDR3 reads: CASWTSGGAASNEQFF. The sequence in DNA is TGTGCCAGTTGGACTAGCGGGGGGGCGGCAAGTAATGAGCAGTTCTTC.